A selection of T cell receptor beta chains follows, all from one sample in a study of blood T cell repertoires in COVID-19. Method: immunoSEQ multiplex PCR; TCRdb's copy keeps in-frame clones and lacks some. This table has about 350,000 clones, about nine tenths appearing once. The sequenced sample consisted of peripheral blood. The source is a woman in her 70s with COVID-19, enrolled during active disease. CDR3s include the opening cysteine and the closing phenylalanine or tryptophan. Fields, in order: D gene, J gene, V gene, clone size, CDR3 DNA, CDR3 protein. The D gene is left open where the match is weak. Not all rows give a size; the values are once, few, many and, for expanded clones, a class.

d_call: -
j_call: TRBJ1-6
v_call: TRBV25-1
clone_size: -
cdr3_nt: TGTGCCAGCAGTGAATATGCCAGTCAGAAATCACCCCTCCACTTT
cdr3_aa: CASSEYASQKSPLHF

d_call: TRBD1
j_call: TRBJ1-2
v_call: TRBV18
clone_size: -
cdr3_nt: TGTGCCAGCTCACGAGGGACAGGGAGCGATTGGTTCTATGGCTACACCTTC
cdr3_aa: CASSRGTGSDWFYGYTF

d_call: -
j_call: TRBJ2-5
v_call: TRBV7-9
clone_size: -
cdr3_nt: TGTGCCAGCAGCTCCGGACCAAGGGAGGAAGAGACCCAGTACTTC
cdr3_aa: CASSSGPREEETQYF

d_call: TRBD1
j_call: TRBJ1-1
v_call: TRBV9
clone_size: -
cdr3_nt: TGTGCCAGCAGCGTAGCACAGGGGATGAACACTGAAGCTTTCTTT
cdr3_aa: CASSVAQGMNTEAFF

d_call: -
j_call: TRBJ1-5
v_call: TRBV30
clone_size: few
cdr3_nt: TGTGCCTGGAGTGACAGTGGCCGGTGGAATCAGCCCCAGCATTTT
cdr3_aa: CAWSDSGRWNQPQHF

d_call: TRBD1
j_call: TRBJ1-2
v_call: TRBV13
clone_size: -
cdr3_nt: TGTGCCAGCAGCTCAACCGGGACAGCATTGACGGATGGCTACACCTTC
cdr3_aa: CASSSTGTALTDGYTF

d_call: -
j_call: TRBJ2-7
v_call: TRBV7-9
clone_size: -
cdr3_nt: TGTGCCAGCAGCTTAGCGCGGGACCCGTTTCAGCAGTACTTC
cdr3_aa: CASSLARDPFQQYF

d_call: -
j_call: TRBJ1-4
v_call: TRBV5-1
clone_size: -
cdr3_nt: TGCGCCAGCAGCTTGGGGACAACAACTAATGAAAAACTGTTTTTT
cdr3_aa: CASSLGTTTNEKLFF

d_call: -
j_call: TRBJ2-5
v_call: TRBV29-1
clone_size: -
cdr3_nt: TGCAGCGTACCGGACAGCTTAAACCAAGAGACCCAGTACTTC
cdr3_aa: CSVPDSLNQETQYF

d_call: TRBD1
j_call: TRBJ2-3
v_call: TRBV6-5
clone_size: few
cdr3_nt: TGTGCCAGCCGTACCGGGACAGGGACAACAGATACGCAGTATTTT
cdr3_aa: CASRTGTGTTDTQYF

d_call: TRBD1
j_call: TRBJ1-2
v_call: TRBV10-3
clone_size: -
cdr3_nt: TGTGCCATCACCGATCGTACAGGGGGCGAACCCTATGGCTACACCTTC
cdr3_aa: CAITDRTGGEPYGYTF

d_call: -
j_call: TRBJ1-2
v_call: TRBV6-5
clone_size: -
cdr3_nt: TGTGCCAGCAGTTACCCTACGAACTATGGCTACACCTTC
cdr3_aa: CASSYPTNYGYTF

d_call: TRBD2
j_call: TRBJ2-1
v_call: TRBV12-3/TRBV12-4
clone_size: -
cdr3_nt: TGTGCCAGCAGCGGGACTAGCCACAATGAGCAGTTCTTC
cdr3_aa: CASSGTSHNEQFF

d_call: -
j_call: TRBJ2-3
v_call: TRBV3-1/TRBV3-2
clone_size: -
cdr3_nt: TGTGCCAGCAGCCAAGAGGAAGGAGAAGATACGCAGTATTTT
cdr3_aa: CASSQEEGEDTQYF

d_call: -
j_call: TRBJ1-2
v_call: TRBV2
clone_size: once
cdr3_nt: TGTGCCAGCAGCCAGGACAGTAACTATGGCTACACCTTC
cdr3_aa: CASSQDSNYGYTF

d_call: -
j_call: TRBJ1-5
v_call: TRBV7-2
clone_size: -
cdr3_nt: TGTGCCAGCAGCTTATTGGGAGGGAGCGGCCAGCCCCAGCATTTT
cdr3_aa: CASSLLGGSGQPQHF

d_call: TRBD1
j_call: TRBJ1-5
v_call: TRBV6-1
clone_size: -
cdr3_nt: TGTGCCAGCAGTGAAGCCCCGAAGATGACAGGGGTAAAGCCCCAGCATTTT
cdr3_aa: CASSEAPKMTGVKPQHF

d_call: TRBD1
j_call: TRBJ1-2
v_call: TRBV25-1
clone_size: -
cdr3_nt: TGTGCCAGCAGTGAATGGCCAGGGGGTTATGGCTACACCTTC
cdr3_aa: CASSEWPGGYGYTF

d_call: -
j_call: TRBJ1-6
v_call: TRBV11-2
clone_size: -
cdr3_nt: TGTGCCAGCAGCTCTCAGGGCCCAGGCTCACCCCTCCACTTT
cdr3_aa: CASSSQGPGSPLHF

d_call: -
j_call: TRBJ1-2
v_call: TRBV29-1
clone_size: -
cdr3_nt: TGCAGCGTTGAAGACAGGGAGGATGACAGTGGCTACACCTTC
cdr3_aa: CSVEDREDDSGYTF

d_call: -
j_call: TRBJ2-7
v_call: TRBV29-1
clone_size: -
cdr3_nt: TGCAGCGTTGAGAGGGACGGGGACAAACGGCAGTACTTC
cdr3_aa: CSVERDGDKRQYF

d_call: -
j_call: TRBJ2-3
v_call: TRBV4-1
clone_size: -
cdr3_nt: TGCGCCAGCAGCCAAGACAGTAGGAGGGTGGATACGCAGTATTTT
cdr3_aa: CASSQDSRRVDTQYF

d_call: TRBD1
j_call: TRBJ1-5
v_call: TRBV27
clone_size: -
cdr3_nt: TGTGCCAGCAGCTTGACAGGGGGTGGCCAGCCCCAGCATTTT
cdr3_aa: CASSLTGGGQPQHF

d_call: -
j_call: TRBJ1-1
v_call: TRBV20-1
clone_size: -
cdr3_nt: TGCAGTGCAGCGACCGACCCGGGAGCTTTCTTT
cdr3_aa: CSAATDPGAFF

d_call: -
j_call: TRBJ1-5
v_call: TRBV24-1
clone_size: -
cdr3_nt: TGTGCCACCAGTGCAACTTATAGCAATCAGCCCCAGCATTTT
cdr3_aa: CATSATYSNQPQHF

d_call: -
j_call: TRBJ1-2
v_call: TRBV4-2
clone_size: -
cdr3_nt: TGTGCCAGCAGCCCCGGGGGTGCCGCTGAAGGCTACACCTTC
cdr3_aa: CASSPGGAAEGYTF

d_call: TRBD1
j_call: TRBJ2-7
v_call: TRBV28
clone_size: -
cdr3_nt: TGTGCCAGCAGCAAAGGGCGGGACAGGGGTTTCCACGAGCAGTACTTC
cdr3_aa: CASSKGRDRGFHEQYF

d_call: TRBD1
j_call: TRBJ2-2
v_call: TRBV29-1
clone_size: -
cdr3_nt: TGCAGCGTCATTGACAGGGGGAGCACCGGGGAGCTGTTTTTT
cdr3_aa: CSVIDRGSTGELFF

d_call: -
j_call: TRBJ1-6
v_call: TRBV27
clone_size: -
cdr3_nt: TGTGCCAGCGCCCACAGGGTGGGTTACGATTCACCCCTCCACTTT
cdr3_aa: CASAHRVGYDSPLHF

d_call: -
j_call: TRBJ1-2
v_call: TRBV2
clone_size: -
cdr3_nt: TGTGCCAGCAGGGTCGCGGGGGGTGGCTACACCTTC
cdr3_aa: CASRVAGGGYTF

d_call: -
j_call: TRBJ2-6
v_call: TRBV27
clone_size: -
cdr3_nt: TGTGCCAGCAGCCCGGGGAGCTCTGGGGCCAACGTCCTGACTTTC
cdr3_aa: CASSPGSSGANVLTF

d_call: -
j_call: TRBJ1-2
v_call: TRBV5-6
clone_size: -
cdr3_nt: TGTGCCAGCAGCTCAACAGGGTTGTATGGCTACACCTTC
cdr3_aa: CASSSTGLYGYTF

d_call: -
j_call: TRBJ1-6
v_call: TRBV27
clone_size: -
cdr3_nt: TGTGCCAGCAGTTCCTCGGGGACAACCAGTAATTCACCCCTCCACTTT
cdr3_aa: CASSSSGTTSNSPLHF

d_call: TRBD2
j_call: TRBJ2-1
v_call: TRBV7-9
clone_size: -
cdr3_nt: TGTGCCAGCAGCTTAAGTGGCGGGGGGCCACACAATGAGCAGTTCTTC
cdr3_aa: CASSLSGGGPHNEQFF

d_call: -
j_call: TRBJ1-6
v_call: TRBV2
clone_size: -
cdr3_nt: TGTGCCACAGCTAGCTCCTATAATTCACCCCTCCACTTT
cdr3_aa: CATASSYNSPLHF

d_call: TRBD1
j_call: TRBJ1-1
v_call: TRBV9
clone_size: -
cdr3_nt: TGTGCCAGCAGCACCCAAGGACAGGGCTGGACTGAAGCTTTCTTT
cdr3_aa: CASSTQGQGWTEAFF

d_call: TRBD1
j_call: TRBJ1-2
v_call: TRBV9
clone_size: -
cdr3_nt: TGTGCCAGCAGAGGGACAGGGGACGGCTATGGCTACACCTTC
cdr3_aa: CASRGTGDGYGYTF

d_call: -
j_call: TRBJ2-1
v_call: TRBV28
clone_size: -
cdr3_nt: TGTGCCAGCTGGGCAGGGGAAGGTGCCTACAATGAGCAGTTCTTC
cdr3_aa: CASWAGEGAYNEQFF

d_call: TRBD1
j_call: TRBJ1-1
v_call: TRBV18
clone_size: -
cdr3_nt: TGTGCCAGCTTGGGACAGCCGAACACTGAAGCTTTCTTT
cdr3_aa: CASLGQPNTEAFF

d_call: -
j_call: TRBJ1-3
v_call: TRBV28
clone_size: -
cdr3_nt: TGTGCCAGCAGTTTTGTTAGTGGTGGAAACACCATATATTTT
cdr3_aa: CASSFVSGGNTIYF

d_call: TRBD1
j_call: TRBJ1-2
v_call: TRBV5-4
clone_size: -
cdr3_nt: TGTGCCAGCAGCTTGCCTGGACAGGGGGCTAACTATGGCTACACCTTC
cdr3_aa: CASSLPGQGANYGYTF

d_call: TRBD1
j_call: TRBJ2-7
v_call: TRBV6-5
clone_size: -
cdr3_nt: TGTGCCAGCAGGAACCAGGGGGCGAGGTACGAGCAGTACTTC
cdr3_aa: CASRNQGARYEQYF

d_call: -
j_call: TRBJ1-2
v_call: TRBV28
clone_size: -
cdr3_nt: TGTGCCAGCAGTTTCAACGGGGGCTATGGCTACACCTTC
cdr3_aa: CASSFNGGYGYTF

d_call: TRBD2
j_call: TRBJ2-1
v_call: TRBV3-1/TRBV3-2
clone_size: -
cdr3_nt: TGTGCCAGCAGTTATCAGCGGGATTACAATGAGCAGTTCTTC
cdr3_aa: CASSYQRDYNEQFF

d_call: TRBD1
j_call: TRBJ2-1
v_call: TRBV24-1
clone_size: -
cdr3_nt: TGTGCCACCATGGAAGGGGGCCTGGGAAATGAGCAGTTCTTC
cdr3_aa: CATMEGGLGNEQFF

d_call: TRBD1
j_call: TRBJ2-4
v_call: TRBV7-2
clone_size: -
cdr3_nt: TGTGCCAGCAGCTTAGGGCACCAGGGACAGGCGTCAAAAAGCATTCAGTACTTC
cdr3_aa: CASSLGHQGQASKSIQYF

d_call: -
j_call: TRBJ1-1
v_call: TRBV6-1
clone_size: -
cdr3_nt: TGTGCCGTCGTTGGGGGGAGGACTGAAGCTTTCTTT
cdr3_aa: CAVVGGRTEAFF

d_call: -
j_call: TRBJ1-5
v_call: TRBV19
clone_size: few
cdr3_nt: TGTGCCAGTTCCTCGGGGTCGGTTCAGCCCCAGCATTTT
cdr3_aa: CASSSGSVQPQHF

d_call: -
j_call: TRBJ1-1
v_call: TRBV5-1
clone_size: -
cdr3_nt: TGCGCCAGCAGCTTGGGAGCGGGGACGAACACTGAAGCTTTCTTT
cdr3_aa: CASSLGAGTNTEAFF

d_call: TRBD1
j_call: TRBJ2-7
v_call: TRBV7-2
clone_size: -
cdr3_nt: TGTGCCAGCAGCTTATACGGGACAGGGAATTCTGACGAGCAGTACTTC
cdr3_aa: CASSLYGTGNSDEQYF

d_call: -
j_call: TRBJ1-2
v_call: TRBV10-3
clone_size: -
cdr3_nt: TGTGCCATCAGCCATTACCGGTCCATTTACACCTTC
cdr3_aa: CAISHYRSIYTF

d_call: TRBD2
j_call: TRBJ2-5
v_call: TRBV7-9
clone_size: once
cdr3_nt: TGTGCCAGCAGCTTGGGGGGGTTCCAAGAGACCCAGTACTTC
cdr3_aa: CASSLGGFQETQYF

d_call: TRBD1
j_call: TRBJ1-1
v_call: TRBV4-1
clone_size: -
cdr3_nt: TGCGCCAGCAGCCAAGACACAGGGGGAACTGAAGCTTTCTTT
cdr3_aa: CASSQDTGGTEAFF

d_call: TRBD1
j_call: TRBJ1-3
v_call: TRBV19
clone_size: -
cdr3_nt: TGTGCCAGTAGTAACGCCCGCAGGGGGGCTGGAAACACCATATATTTT
cdr3_aa: CASSNARRGAGNTIYF

d_call: -
j_call: TRBJ2-1
v_call: TRBV18
clone_size: -
cdr3_nt: TGTGCCAGCTCACCAAACCGGGGGAATGAGCAGTTCTTC
cdr3_aa: CASSPNRGNEQFF

d_call: -
j_call: TRBJ1-6
v_call: TRBV27
clone_size: -
cdr3_nt: TGTGCCAGCAGTTTTTGGGGCGGAGAAACCCTCCACTTT
cdr3_aa: CASSFWGGETLHF

d_call: TRBD2
j_call: TRBJ2-5
v_call: TRBV24-1
clone_size: -
cdr3_nt: TGTGCCACCAGTCGAGGGGCGGGGGGGCAAGAGACCCAGTACTTC
cdr3_aa: CATSRGAGGQETQYF

d_call: TRBD1
j_call: TRBJ1-6
v_call: TRBV3-1/TRBV3-2
clone_size: -
cdr3_nt: TGTGCCAGCAGCTCCGGGACAGGGGATAATTCACCCCTCCACTTT
cdr3_aa: CASSSGTGDNSPLHF